This T cell receptor (beta chain) comes out of a study of control samples from healthy donors and cancer patients. Assay: immunoSEQ multiplex PCR; the TCRdb copy retains only in-frame clones and omits some. The sample has some 160,000 clones; 89% are singletons. Germline values: CDR1 MGHDK, CDR2 SYGVNS. V was clipped by 6 bases and J by 1 base, with 10 bases between them. The CDR3 loop spans 15 amino acids. This receptor was identified in a man aged 25 to 40 in good health. V and J are TRBV25-1 and TRBJ2-6; a possible D gene is TRBD1 (6 bases). The sequencing sample was made of blood. The DNA for the CDR3 is TGTGCCAGCAGCCAACAGGGTTCTGGGGCCAACGTCCTGACTTTC. Its translation is CASSQQGSGANVLTF.